A single sample is the source of the 25 T cell receptor beta chains below, sequenced in a study of T cell repertoires in cytomegalovirus infection (dated by TCRdb to the late 2010s). Their recognized antigens are unknown. The listed sequencing device is Illumina HiSeq 1500. The public reads were reprocessed in TCRdb via fastp at Q25 and MiXCR, keeping in-frame beta chains. Duplicate CDR3 protein sequences are folded into a single record with the most common DNA and genes. Recorded for this sample are about 770,000 distinct CDR3 sequences; roughly 29% of them occurred a single time. Jointly, the top ten make up 10% to 15% of the sample. The treatment or condition label for this specimen denotes: in vitro stimulation with specific CMV peptide epitopes to enrich CMV-specific T cells. The specimen was cultured CD8+ T cells from PBMCs, collected from culture after CMV antigen stimulation. Source of these receptors: a human donor in good health (CMV status not recorded). Some clones in this sample may be carry-over from other donors' samples.

The chain has TRBV20-1 and TRBJ1-1; D remains unclear. V was cut by 2 bases and J by 5 bases, with 9 bases left in between. The CDR3 is 12 residues long. Germline V gives CDR1 DFQATT, CDR2 SNEGSKA (reference sequence). The CDR3 nucleotides are TGCAGTGCTAGATCGGTGGGAACTGAAGCTTTCTTT. Residues: CSARSVGTEAFF.

The gene calls are TRBV27 and TRBJ1-5; tentative D call: TRBD1 (5 bases). Germline V CDR1 and CDR2: MNHEY, SMNVEV (reference sequence). The CDR3 spans 14 residues. Trimming stripped 4 bases from V and 3 bases from J, with 10 bases between. CDR3 coding DNA: TGTGCCAGCAGTTCCCGCAGGGTCAATCAGCCCCAGCATTTT. Translating it yields CASSSRRVNQPQHF.

CDR3 loop: CASRGQGPRMETQYF. DNA for the CDR3: TGTGCCAGCAGGGGACAGGGCCCCCGAATGGAGACCCAGTACTTC. The rearrangement uses TRBV7-9 and TRBJ2-5; 9 bases are shared with TRBD1. Germline-derived CDR1 and CDR2 are SEHNR and FQNEAQ (reference sequence). The trim removed 6 bases at V and 5 bases at J, leaving 10 bases unmatched. This CDR3 is built from 15 residues.

This clonotype was observed a single time. The chain employs TRBV2 and TRBJ2-7, with D possibly matching TRBD1 (6 bases). V was cut by 4 bases and J by 0 bases, with 19 bases left in between. CDR1 is SNHLY, CDR2 FYNNEI, per germline. The CDR3 has 17 residues. CDR3 coding DNA: TGTGCCAGCAGTGGGCCGCGACAGGTGGGCAGCTCCTACGAGCAGTACGTC. This codes for CASSGPRQVGSSYEQYV.

The J gene is TRBJ2-1, the V gene TRBV6-2 or TRBV6-3, with 7 nucleotides matching TRBD1. CDR1 and CDR2 (germline): MNHEY, SVGEGT. The CDR3 spans 16 residues. The J segment lost 6 bases and the V segment lost 6 bases, leaving 14 bases of the junction unmatched. The CDR3 DNA reads as TGTGCCAGCAGCGCCGGGACAGTCATTCCCTTCAATGAGCAGTTCTTC. This codes for CASSAGTVIPFNEQFF.

The chain joins TRBV18 to TRBJ1-2; D is perhaps TRBD1 (6 bases). Trimming removed 3 bases from V and 6 bases from J, with 17 bases in between. Germline-derived CDR1 and CDR2 are KGHSH and LQKENI. The CDR3 spans 15 residues. CDR3 sequence: CASSPYRESADGYTF. The CDR3 nucleotides read TGTGCCAGCTCACCCTACAGGGAGTCTGCTGATGGCTACACCTTC.

V usage is TRBV20-1 and J usage is TRBJ1-1, with D unresolved. Trimming shortened V by 1 base and J by 0 bases, and 9 bases separated the two germline ends. Germline V gene data show CDR1 as DFQATT and CDR2 as SNEGSKA (reference sequence). This CDR3 has 14 amino acids. In nucleotides, the CDR3 is TGCAGTGCTAGAGGGGATTCGGTGAACACTGAAGCTTTCTTT. Amino acid sequence: CSARGDSVNTEAFF.

This clonotype occurred many times. The rearrangement joins TRBV7-2 to TRBJ2-3, with no clear D. The CDR3 has 16 amino acids. Trimming shortened V by 5 bases and J by 3 bases, and 18 bases separated the two germline ends. Germline assignment: CDR1 SGHTA and CDR2 FQGNSA. In DNA form, the CDR3 reads TGTGCCAGCAGCCCTGTCGGTGTTGGTGGGACAGATACGCAGTATTTT. Protein: CASSPVGVGGTDTQYF. The complete variable domain, with remaining parts taken from reference TRBV7-2 and TRBJ2-3, reads GAGVSQSPSNKVTEKGKDVELRCDPISGHTALYWYRQSLGQGLEFLIYFQGNSAPDKSGLPSDRFSAERTGGSVSTLTIQRTQQEDSAVYLCASSPVGVGGTDTQYFGPGTRLTVL.

This clonotype showed up just a few times. The chain has TRBV7-9 and TRBJ1-2; 7 bases map to TRBD1. The CDR3 length is 14 residues. Trimming removed 6 bases from V and 5 bases from J; junction bases left unmatched: 9. The germline V gene has CDR1 SEHNR and CDR2 FQNEAQ (reference sequence). As DNA, the CDR3 is TGTGCCAGCAGTTCGGGCAACAGGGGATATGGCTACACCTTC. Protein sequence: CASSSGNRGYGYTF. The variable domain in full, completed from reference TRBV7-9 and TRBJ1-2, reads DTGVSQNPRHKITKRGQNVTFRCDPISEHNRLYWYRQTLGQGPEFLTYFQNEAQLEKSRLLSDRFSAERPKGSFSTLEIQRTEQGDSAMYLCASSSGNRGYGYTFGSGTRLTVV.

The chain couples TRBV2 to TRBJ2-1; tentatively, D is TRBD2 (7 bases). The CDR3 length is 17 residues. Germline values: CDR1 SNHLY, CDR2 FYNNEI. Trimming cost V 6 bases and J 0 bases, with 18 bases left between them. The CDR3 nucleotides read TGTGCCAGCAGCTTAAGGGGGGGCTATCGCTCCTACAATGAGCAGTTCTTC. Translating gives CASSLRGGYRSYNEQFF.

The V call is TRBV10-2, the J call TRBJ1-1; D is possibly TRBD1 (5 bases). Germline V gene sequence: CDR1 WSHSY, CDR2 SAAADI. Trimming cost V 7 bases and J 1 base, with 22 bases left between them. The CDR3 has 17 amino acids. CDR3 DNA: TGCGCCAGCACTCAAACAAAACACCTCGGGGCGAACACTGAAGCTTTCTTT. It translates to CASTQTKHLGANTEAFF.

Ten or more counts support this clonotype. The rearrangement uses TRBV6-9 and TRBJ2-7, with 11 bases that match TRBD2. V was pared by 6 bases and J by 2 bases, with 6 bases of the junction left unmatched. The CDR3 totals 15 residues. The germline V gene has CDR1 MNHGY and CDR2 SVAAGI. The CDR3 bases are TGTGCCAGCAGAGAGGGGACTAGCGGTCCCTACGAGCAGTACGTC. This gives the protein CASREGTSGPYEQYV.

This chain joins TRBV5-4 and TRBJ1-2, with TRBD1 identical over 8 bases. Trimming removed 4 bases from V and 3 bases from J; junction bases left unmatched: 8. CDR3 size: 15 residues. Germline CDR1 SGHNT, CDR2 YYREEE (reference sequence). Here the CDR3 DNA reads TGTGCCAGCAGCCCGGACAGGGAAGACTACTATGGCTACACCTTC. Translated, it gives CASSPDREDYYGYTF.

In its sample, this clonotype was seen a few times. The CDR3 is CASSLIFRGAGYNEQFF. The CDR3 nucleotides are TGTGCCAGCAGCTTAATTTTTCGGGGCGCGGGGTACAATGAGCAGTTCTTC. J is TRBJ2-1 and V is TRBV7-9; weak D call: TRBD2 (6 bases). The V gene lost 2 bases and the J gene lost 4 bases, with 18 bases spanning the gap. Germline CDR1 reads SEHNR; CDR2 reads FQNEAQ (reference sequence). The CDR3 is 17 residues long. Combining the CDR3 with reference TRBV7-9 and TRBJ2-1 gives the whole variable domain DTGVSQNPRHKITKRGQNVTFRCDPISEHNRLYWYRQTLGQGPEFLTYFQNEAQLEKSRLLSDRFSAERPKGSFSTLEIQRTEQGDSAMYLCASSLIFRGAGYNEQFFGPGTRLTVL.

This rearrangement joins TRBV7-9 to TRBJ2-5; the D gene is possibly TRBD2 (6 bases). The ends were cut back, 1 base at V and 4 bases at J, with 13 bases in the middle. Germline V CDR1 and CDR2: SEHNR, FQNEAQ (reference sequence). The length of the CDR3 is 15 residues. CDR3 region: CASSLDNFGGETQYF. The CDR3 region has the DNA TGTGCCAGCAGCTTAGACAATTTCGGGGGAGAGACCCAGTACTTC.

V is TRBV5-6 and J is TRBJ2-2; the D is unclear. Trimming pared 3 bases from V and 11 bases from J, leaving 11 bases between. Looked up from germline, CDR1 is SGHDT and CDR2 is YYEEEE. The CDR3 consists of 12 residues. Written as DNA, the CDR3 is TGTGCCAGCAGCTCCACACAGATAGAGCTGTTTTTT. Amino acids: CASSSTQIELFF.

This chain connects TRBV2 to TRBJ1-2; a possible D gene is TRBD1 (6 bases). The CDR3 spans 13 residues. CDR1 is SNHLY, CDR2 FYNNEI, per germline. V shed 6 bases and J shed 6 bases, with 14 bases lying between them. CDR3: CASSNAGAHGYTF. The CDR3 DNA follows: TGTGCCAGCAGCAACGCAGGGGCGCATGGCTACACCTTC.

The chain is built from TRBV5-1 and TRBJ2-7; D might be TRBD1 (5 bases). In germline, CDR1 is SGHRS, CDR2 YFSETQ. V was trimmed by 4 bases and J by 1 base, leaving 12 bases between them. CDR3 length: 14 residues. CDR3 sequence (DNA): TGCGCCAGCAGCCCAGGGTCAGGGTCCTACGAGCAGTACTTC. Its translation is CASSPGSGSYEQYF.

This clonotype was found a few times. The chain uses TRBV4-1 and TRBJ2-3; 8 bases fit TRBD2. Germline V gene data show CDR1 as MGHRA and CDR2 as YSYEKL. This CDR3 region has 15 residues. J gave up 4 bases and V 5 bases, and 8 bases lay outside the gene matches. CDR3 region: CASSDGRGGPDTQYF. Here the CDR3 DNA reads TGCGCCAGCAGCGACGGCCGGGGGGGCCCAGATACGCAGTATTTT.

This chain links TRBV4-1 with TRBJ2-1; D tentatively fits TRBD1 or TRBD2 (5 bases each). Germline CDR1 and CDR2: MGHRA and YSYEKL. The CDR3 covers 15 residues. V was cut by 4 bases and J by 8 bases, with 18 bases left in between. The CDR3 DNA is TGCGCCAGCAGCCGGGACCTCTTAAGCTCCGATGAGCAGTTCTTC. Translating gives CASSRDLLSSDEQFF.

This clonotype was counted once. The chain recombines TRBV27 with TRBJ2-3; unclear D gene. Per the germline V gene, CDR1 is MNHEY and CDR2 is SMNVEV (reference sequence). The CDR3 has 13 amino acids. V lost 4 bases and J lost 2, with 7 bases in between. This CDR3 is CASSYSFTDTQYF. The CDR3 DNA follows: TGTGCCAGCAGTTACAGCTTCACAGATACGCAGTATTTT.

This clonotype was detected a few times. The gene calls are TRBV12-3 or TRBV12-4 and TRBJ2-1; tentative D call: TRBD2 (6 bases). The CDR3 totals 15 residues. V was cut by 6 bases and J by 4 bases, with 16 bases left in between. As DNA, the CDR3 is TGTGCCAGCAGCCCTTCGGGGGACGGGTACAATGAGCAGTTCTTC. Amino acid sequence: CASSPSGDGYNEQFF.

This clonotype was detected only a few times. The CDR3 DNA sequence: TGTGCCAGCAGCCAAGATTCTTTGGGGGCCTCGGTCAAAAACATTCAGTACTTC. Residues: CASSQDSLGASVKNIQYF. The chain is built from TRBV4-2 and TRBJ2-4; D is possibly TRBD1 (6 bases). Trimming cost V 0 bases and J 3 bases, with 18 bases left between them. Germline CDR1 LGHNA, CDR2 YNFKEQ. This CDR3 is built from 18 residues.

This clonotype was seen many times. This sequence joins TRBV5-6 and TRBJ2-5; D is undetermined. V was clipped by 4 bases and J by 2 bases, with 12 bases between them. This CDR3 contains 14 residues. Per the germline V gene, CDR1 is SGHDT and CDR2 is YYEEEE. In DNA, the CDR3 is TGTGCCAGCAGCACCGGACGTCCACAAGAGACCCAGTACTTC. This codes for CASSTGRPQETQYF.

The rearrangement uses TRBV7-9 and TRBJ2-7, with D possibly TRBD2 on 5 matching bases. V lost 4 bases to trimming and J lost 2 bases, with 12 bases between them. The CDR3 has 14 amino acids. Germline CDR1 reads SEHNR; CDR2 reads FQNEAQ (reference sequence). The CDR3 nucleotides are TGTGCCAGCAGCTCCTCTAAGCGGCCCTACGAGCAGTACGTC. Translating it yields CASSSSKRPYEQYV.